What follows are 28 T cell receptor beta chains derived from one specimen sequenced in a study of T cells in Graves' hyperthyroidism and ophthalmopathy. Researchers amplified the TCR beta CDR3 regions from RNA transcripts. A set of HTBI primers served as the primers for a first-round RT-PCR of the TCR CDR3. MiXCR, run by TCRdb on the multiplex PCR reads, gives a single entry per CDR3 protein. This sample yields 250,000 to 300,000 distinct CDR3 sequences, of which 13% are seen a single time; roughly 8.5% belongs to the top ten. Sequencing was done on a sample of blood. The receptors derive from a woman aged 25 to 39 with Graves' hyperthyroidism that later progressed to Graves' ophthalmopathy.

This clonotype has at least ten counts. The chain combines TRBV6-2 or TRBV6-3 with TRBJ2-7; D is unresolved. Germline CDR1 and CDR2: MNHEY and SVGEGT. The V and J ends lost 3 bases and 0 bases respectively, with 6 bases between them. The CDR3 runs to 13 residues. The CDR3 is CASSYSHSYEQYF. In nucleotides, the CDR3 is TGTGCCAGCAGTTATAGCCACTCCTACGAGCAGTACTTC.

This clonotype was counted at least ten times. The chain is built from TRBV12-3 or TRBV12-4 and TRBJ1-3; 9 nucleotides match TRBD1. V was pared by 6 bases and J by 0 bases, with 9 bases of the junction left unmatched. The CDR3 is made up of 17 amino acids. The CDR3 DNA sequence: TGTGCCAGCAGACCCTCGACAGGGGGGTTCTCTGGAAACACCATATATTTT. It translates to CASRPSTGGFSGNTIYF.

This clonotype occurred a few times. V is TRBV7-2 and J is TRBJ1-2, with D unresolved. CDR3 length: 17 amino acids. Trimming took 1 base from V and 0 from J, leaving 15 bases between them. Germline V lookup: CDR1 SGHTA, CDR2 FQGNSA. The CDR3 here is CASSLEVGTTSNYGYTF. DNA of the CDR3: TGTGCCAGCAGCTTAGAAGTGGGAACAACCTCTAACTATGGCTACACCTTC. The whole variable domain, filled in from reference TRBV7-2 and TRBJ1-2, reads GAGVSQSPSNKVTEKGKDVELRCDPISGHTALYWYRQSLGQGLEFLIYFQGNSAPDKSGLPSDRFSAERTGGSVSTLTIQRTQQEDSAVYLCASSLEVGTTSNYGYTFGSGTRLTVV.

This clonotype was observed many times. V usage is TRBV7-9 and J usage is TRBJ1-1; weak D call: TRBD1 (5 bases). V lost 4 bases and J 10 bases, leaving 10 bases between the germline ends. Germline V CDR1 and CDR2: SEHNR, FQNEAQ (reference sequence). This CDR3 has 11 residues. The CDR3 region is CASSSTEGAFF. CDR3 DNA: TGTGCCAGCAGCTCGACAGAGGGAGCTTTCTTT.

DNA for the CDR3: TGCGCCAGCAGCCCTAATAGCGGGAGGCCCGGGGAGCAGTTCTTC. Its translation is CASSPNSGRPGEQFF. The chain combines TRBV5-1 with TRBJ2-1, with TRBD2 matching 10 bases. This CDR3 contains 15 residues. CDR1 and CDR2 from the germline V gene are SGHRS and YFSETQ. With V trimmed by 4 bases and J by 10 bases, 11 bases remained unmatched.

This clonotype was detected many times. The V gene is TRBV20-1, the J gene TRBJ2-3; perhaps TRBD2 as D (6 bases). CDR1 and CDR2 from the germline V gene are DFQATT and SNEGSKA (reference sequence). The CDR3 is made up of 16 amino acids. V was clipped by 2 bases and J by 2 bases, with 17 bases between them. CDR3 sequence (DNA): TGCAGTGCTAGACTGGAGGGCGGCGCCGTCACAGATACGCAGTATTTT. It translates to CSARLEGGAVTDTQYF.

A remark on this clonotype: This may be a read error: a much more frequent sequence differs by one nucleotide. CDR3 sequence (DNA): TGTGCCTATGACTGGGGCGGCTATGAGAGGGTGATTACTGAAGCTTTCTTT. Amino acid sequence: CAYDWGGYERVITEAFF. The chain couples TRBV30 to TRBJ1-1; the D gene is possibly TRBD1 (5 bases). Between the trimmed V and J ends, which lost 7 bases and 5 bases, there was a span of 29 bases. Looked up from germline, CDR1 is GTSNPN and CDR2 is SVGIG (reference sequence). This CDR3 spans 17 amino acids.

Many counts were recorded for this clonotype. The chain recombines TRBV28 with TRBJ2-7; TRBD1 agrees at 8 bases. The CDR3 length is 14 residues. V shed 3 bases, J shed 3 bases, and the junction held 4 bases outside the gene matches. Looked up from germline, CDR1 is MDHEN and CDR2 is SYDVKM. CDR3 region: CASSFRGPVYEQYF. CDR3 in DNA: TGTGCCAGCAGTTTCAGGGGGCCGGTCTACGAGCAGTACTTC.

The sample holds many counts of this clonotype. The rearrangement uses TRBV19 and TRBJ1-2, with D possibly matching TRBD1 (6 bases). The CDR3 has 12 residues. The V gene lost 8 bases and the J gene lost 4 bases, with 11 bases spanning the gap. In germline, CDR1 is LNHDA, CDR2 SQIVND (reference sequence). CDR3 loop: CASSDRAYGYTF. The CDR3 DNA sequence: TGTGCCAGTTCGGACAGAGCCTATGGCTACACCTTC.

Remarks on this clonotype: One junction end does not reproduce the germline sequence, and a read error may be involved. The chain employs TRBV7-9 and TRBJ2-3; 9 nucleotides agree with TRBD2. Looked up from germline, CDR1 is SEHNR and CDR2 is FQNEAQ (reference sequence). This CDR3 is built from 20 residues. CDR3 loop: CASRQYGNISGRTGTDTQYF. CDR3 bases: TGCGCCAGCAGACAGTACGGAAACATTAGCGGGAGAACTGGCACAGATACGCAGTATTTT.

This clonotype was recorded at least ten times. The rearrangement links TRBV20-1 to TRBJ2-5; D might be TRBD1 (7 bases). The V gene's germline CDR1 is DFQATT and CDR2 SNEGSKA (reference sequence). Trimming left V 1 base short and J 4 bases short, with 13 bases between. CDR3 length: 14 amino acids. In DNA, the CDR3 is TGCAGTGCTAGAGGAGGGACAGCGGGAGAGACCCAGTACTTC. Protein sequence: CSARGGTAGETQYF.

The table lists this clonotype with many counts. The V call is TRBV5-5, the J call TRBJ2-3; D is possibly TRBD1 or TRBD2 (5 bases each). The CDR3 is 16 amino acids. Looked up from germline, CDR1 is SGHKS and CDR2 is YYEKEE (reference sequence). V gave up 5 bases and J gave up 6 bases, with 22 bases separating them. The CDR3 protein is CASSPGTTSRVDTQYF. The CDR3 DNA reads as TGTGCCAGCAGTCCCGGGACCACCTCCAGGGTGGATACGCAGTATTTT.

Ten or more counts support this clonotype. This chain joins TRBV29-1 and TRBJ2-3; D is undetermined. Germline values: CDR1 SQVTM, CDR2 ANQGSEA. Trimming removed 3 bases at V and 6 bases at J, with 16 bases between. This CDR3 region has 14 residues. The CDR3 DNA reads TGCAGCGTTGAGTTAGTTGACCTGTGGGATACGCAGTATTTT. Encoded protein: CSVELVDLWDTQYF.

This clonotype appeared many times. V and J are TRBV28 and TRBJ2-5; a possible D gene is TRBD1 (6 bases). V was shortened by 9 bases and J by 3 bases, with 17 bases between the two germline ends. From germline, CDR1 is MDHEN and CDR2 SYDVKM. The CDR3 has 14 residues. CDR3 sequence: CARRVRRGKETQYF. CDR3 nucleotide sequence: TGTGCCAGACGGGTCCGCAGGGGAAAAGAGACCCAGTACTTC.

This clonotype appeared many times. V and J are TRBV10-3 and TRBJ2-1; 9 positions match TRBD2. This CDR3 has 16 residues. Trimming at V came to 6 bases and at J to 8 bases, leaving 14 bases not matched to a gene. CDR1 and CDR2 from the germline V gene are ENHRY and SYGVKD. The CDR3 DNA is TGTGCCATCAGGAATAGCGGGAGCAGACTTCCGGATGAGCAGTTCTTC. It translates to CAIRNSGSRLPDEQFF.

This clonotype was seen ten or more times. V is TRBV7-2 and J is TRBJ2-3, with TRBD1 matching over 7 bases. The germline gives CDR1 SGHTA, CDR2 FQGNSA. The CDR3 has 15 residues. V was clipped by 5 bases and J by 4 bases; unmatched bases: 9. In DNA form, the CDR3 reads TGTGCCAGCAGCCCTTCAGGGGGTAAGGCAGATACGCAGTATTTT. This translates into CASSPSGGKADTQYF.

In this sample, this clonotype turned up many times. The rearrangement joins TRBV7-9 to TRBJ2-5; 9 bases match TRBD2. Trimming removed 5 bases from V and 5 bases from J; junction bases left unmatched: 12. Germline V CDR1 and CDR2: SEHNR, FQNEAQ (reference sequence). This CDR3 is built from 16 residues. This CDR3 is CASSHSGLAGSETQYF. In DNA form, the CDR3 reads TGTGCCAGCAGCCACTCGGGGCTAGCGGGATCTGAGACCCAGTACTTC.

This clonotype came up many times. The rearrangement links TRBV28 to TRBJ2-5; D is perhaps TRBD2 (6 bases). V was clipped by 6 bases and J by 5 bases, with 13 bases between them. The germline V gene encodes CDR1 MDHEN and CDR2 SYDVKM. This CDR3 is built from 13 residues. The CDR3, as DNA: TGTGCCAGCAGAGGAGGGGTCGAGGAGACCCAGTACTTC. Translation: CASRGGVEETQYF. The full variable domain, with the rest looked up from reference TRBV28 and TRBJ2-5, is DVKVTQSSRYLVKRTGEKVFLECVQDMDHENMFWYRQDPGLGLRLIYFSYDVKMKEKGDIPEGYSVSREKKERFSLILESASTNQTSMYLCASRGGVEETQYFGPGTRLLVL.

This clonotype was counted only a few times. This chain joins TRBV19 and TRBJ2-7; a possible D gene is TRBD2 (7 bases). The germline gives CDR1 LNHDA, CDR2 SQIVND (reference sequence). The CDR3 sequence is 13 residues long. V lost 5 bases, J lost 2 bases, and 10 bases lay in between. This CDR3 is CASSAGGPYEQYF. The CDR3 nucleotides are TGTGCCAGTAGTGCCGGGGGGCCCTACGAGCAGTACTTC.

Ten or more counts support this clonotype. V and J are TRBV5-1 and TRBJ2-3; D gene unclear. CDR1 and CDR2 (germline): SGHRS, YFSETQ. V shed 0 bases and J shed 8 bases, with 10 bases lying between them. The CDR3 runs 13 residues. Written as DNA, the CDR3 is TGCGCCAGCAGCTTGGACTCCCCGGGTACGCAGTATTTT. Residues: CASSLDSPGTQYF.

This clonotype was seen many times. The V call is TRBV20-1, the J call TRBJ2-7; D is possibly TRBD2 (6 bases). Deletions cut 6 bases from V and 3 bases from J, with 15 bases between. CDR1 is DFQATT and CDR2 is SNEGSKA in the germline V gene (reference sequence). This CDR3 is 13 amino acids long. The CDR3 loop reads CSARTTSNYEQYF. CDR3 DNA sequence: TGCAGTGCCAGGACGACTAGTAACTACGAGCAGTACTTC.

This clonotype was recorded a few times. The gene calls are TRBV7-3 and TRBJ2-1; 14 nucleotides match TRBD2. Germline V CDR1 and CDR2: SGHTA, FQGTGA. V was clipped by 6 bases and J by 7 bases; unmatched bases: 17. The CDR3 is 19 amino acids. CDR3 sequence: CASSPQMGTSGSSNNEQFF. In nucleotides, the CDR3 is TGTGCCAGCAGTCCTCAGATGGGGACTAGCGGGAGTTCAAATAATGAGCAGTTCTTC.

This clonotype was observed many times. This rearrangement joins TRBV7-9 to TRBJ1-6; weak D call: TRBD1 (6 bases). The CDR3 is 15 residues long. V was shortened by 5 bases and J by 7 bases, with 15 bases between the two germline ends. Germline assignment: CDR1 SEHNR and CDR2 FQNEAQ (reference sequence). The CDR3, as DNA: TGTGCCAGCAGCCATCCACAGGGAGGCAATTCACCCCTCCACTTT. Amino acid sequence: CASSHPQGGNSPLHF.

The rearrangement links TRBV4-3 to TRBJ2-7; D is uncertain. The CDR3 extends over 15 amino acids. V was shortened by 0 bases and J by 0 bases, with 9 bases between the two germline ends. From germline, CDR1 is LGHNA and CDR2 YSLEER. The CDR3 is CASSQDLRYSYEQYF. The CDR3 nucleotides read TGCGCCAGCAGCCAAGATTTGAGGTACTCCTACGAGCAGTACTTC.

This clonotype was detected only a few times. V and J are TRBV9 and TRBJ2-5; a possible D gene is TRBD2 (5 bases). V gave up 4 bases and J gave up 5 bases, with 12 bases separating them. The CDR3 covers 13 residues. Germline V gene data show CDR1 as SGDLS and CDR2 as YYNGEE. The CDR3 protein is CASSSPPGETQYF. DNA of the CDR3: TGTGCCAGCAGCTCCCCCCCGGGGGAGACCCAGTACTTC.

This clonotype appeared many times. The V call is TRBV28, the J call TRBJ1-1, with 8 bases that match TRBD1. The junction had 8 bases not matched to a gene; V was cut back by 6 bases and J by 5 bases. The CDR3 runs to 14 residues. Germline V gene sequence: CDR1 MDHEN, CDR2 SYDVKM. CDR3 region: CASSTDTGGTEAFF. The CDR3 DNA reads as TGTGCCAGCAGCACAGATACAGGGGGAACTGAAGCTTTCTTT.

There are many counts of this clonotype. J is TRBJ2-1 and V is TRBV28; 7 bases are a match to TRBD1. The CDR3 runs 16 residues. Per germline, CDR1 MDHEN and CDR2 SYDVKM. V lost 5 bases to trimming and J lost 2 bases; unmatched junction nucleotides: 9. CDR3 region: CASSTPGGAPYNEQFF. In DNA form, the CDR3 reads TGTGCCAGCAGTACTCCAGGGGGAGCCCCCTACAATGAGCAGTTCTTC.

This clonotype was seen repeatedly, ten times or more. The rearrangement links TRBV24-1 to TRBJ1-1; tentative D call: TRBD1 (5 bases). The CDR3 totals 13 residues. Trimming cost V 0 bases and J 7 bases, with 8 bases left between them. Germline V CDR1 and CDR2: KGHDR, SFDVKD. CDR3 amino acids: CATSDLWGGEAFF. CDR3 nucleotide sequence: TGTGCCACCAGTGATTTGTGGGGGGGTGAAGCTTTCTTT.